These 6 T cell receptor beta chains came from one sample sequenced in a study of shared clonotypes between healthy human individuals. The method was immunoSEQ multiplex PCR; TCRdb's version includes in-frame clones alone and lacks a portion of them. The repertoire holds a few million clones, with approximately 93% as singletons. The sequenced material came from naive CD4+ T cells from PBMCs. Subset here: CD45RA+ positively selected. The receptors here all came from a man between 18 and 29 years old in good health. Some clones in this sample may be carry-over from other donors' samples.

The rearrangement joins TRBV18 to TRBJ1-2, with D hard to call. Germline V CDR1 and CDR2: KGHSH, LQKENI. The germline V and J ends were trimmed by 1 base and 8 bases, with 11 bases remaining between them. This CDR3 is 13 amino acids long. CDR3 in amino acids: CASSPRASDGYTF. CDR3 nucleotides: TGTGCCAGCTCACCACGAGCTTCCGACGGCTACACCTTC.

This chain links TRBV28 with TRBJ1-5; 8 nucleotides agree with TRBD1. The germline V gene has CDR1 MDHEN and CDR2 SYDVKM. Germline trimming cut 5 bases from V and 0 bases from J; bases unmatched to any gene: 12. This CDR3 region has 18 residues. The CDR3 nucleotides are TGTGCCAGCAGTAACCTACGGACAGGGAGTTATAGCAATCAGCCCCAGCATTTT. This gives the protein CASSNLRTGSYSNQPQHF.

The chain combines TRBV7-3 with TRBJ2-1; 11 nucleotides agree with TRBD2. The CDR3 extends over 15 amino acids. Germline CDR1 and CDR2: SGHTA and FQGTGA. Trimming at V came to 5 bases and at J to 8 bases, leaving 8 bases not matched to a gene. DNA of the CDR3: TGTGCCAGCAGCCCCCCCGGGACTAGCGGTGATGAGCAGTTCTTC. The encoded protein is CASSPPGTSGDEQFF.

V and J are TRBV6-5 and TRBJ2-5; 7 bases match TRBD1. Trimming took 6 bases from V and 3 from J; bases not matched to a gene: 10. Germline values: CDR1 MNHEY, CDR2 SVGAGI. CDR3 length equals 15 residues. DNA of the CDR3: TGTGCCAGCAGGAGGGTAGGAACAGGGGAAGAGACCCAGTACTTC. Translated: CASRRVGTGEETQYF.

V and J are TRBV6-6 and TRBJ1-4, with a weak D call TRBD1 (5 bases). CDR1 is MNHNY, CDR2 SVGAGI, per germline (reference sequence). The CDR3 is 15 residues long. Trimming stripped 5 bases from V and 0 bases from J, with 10 bases between. This chain's CDR3 is CASSPQGATNEKLFF. CDR3 coding DNA: TGTGCCAGCAGTCCTCAGGGTGCAACTAATGAAAAACTGTTTTTT.

The chain carries TRBV5-1 and TRBJ2-3; 9 bases match TRBD2. This CDR3 has 18 residues. The germline V gene encodes CDR1 SGHRS and CDR2 YFSETQ. V gave up 4 bases and J gave up 2 bases; unmatched junction bases: 14. The CDR3, as DNA: TGCGCCAGCAGCCTCGGACTAGCGCCCATTGCTCCCACAGATACGCAGTATTTT. As protein: CASSLGLAPIAPTDTQYF.